The 19 T cell receptor beta chains below come from one sample, sequenced in a study of OX40 agonist ivuxolimab in advanced cancers. TCRdb's table, derived via immunoSEQ multiplex PCR, lists solely in-frame clones and lacks some. In the table there are 60,000 or so clones, roughly 89% of which are singletons. Sequencing used CD4+ or CD8+ T cells sorted from blood, obtained in a trial of the OX40 agonist ivuxolimab. These TCRs come from an adult with an advanced solid tumor such as melanoma, head and neck, liver or kidney cancer.

CDR3 sequence (DNA): TGTGCCAGCAGCAAAGCGCTCGGCTCCCACTATGGCTACACCTTC. It codes for CASSKALGSHYGYTF. The V and J genes are TRBV21-1 and TRBJ1-2. TRBV21-1 is annotated as a pseudogene. The CDR3 runs 15 residues.

The gene calls are TRBV5-1 and TRBJ2-2; weak D call: TRBD1 (5 bases). V was trimmed by 7 bases and J by 3 bases, leaving 7 bases between them. The CDR3 loop spans 12 amino acids. Per the germline V gene, CDR1 is SGHRS and CDR2 is YFSETQ. The CDR3 here is CASQGDTGELFF. The CDR3 DNA follows: TGCGCCAGCCAGGGTGACACCGGGGAGCTGTTTTTT. The full variable domain, with the rest looked up from reference TRBV5-1 and TRBJ2-2, is KAGVTQTPRYLIKTRGQQVTLSCSPISGHRSVSWYQQTPGQGLQFLFEYFSETQRNKGNFPGRFSGRQFSNSRSEMNVSTLELGDSALYLCASQGDTGELFFGEGSRLTVL.

The rearrangement uses TRBV6-5 and TRBJ1-1, with a tentative D call TRBD1 (6 bases). The CDR3 covers 12 residues. Germline CDR1 is MNHEY and CDR2 is SVGAGI. V was clipped by 5 bases and J by 6 bases, with 10 bases between them. The CDR3 loop is CASSTRTAEAFF. CDR3 DNA sequence: TGTGCCAGCAGTACCCGGACAGCTGAAGCTTTCTTT.

This clone appeared once. The rearrangement joins TRBV30 to TRBJ2-7; 11 nucleotides agree with TRBD1. V was clipped by 4 bases and J by 6 bases; unmatched bases: 5. The CDR3 has 13 amino acids. Germline lookup yields CDR1 GTSNPN and CDR2 SVGIG (reference sequence). This CDR3 is CAWNSGTGGEQYF. The CDR3 DNA sequence: TGTGCCTGGAACTCCGGGACAGGGGGCGAGCAGTACTTC.

V usage is TRBV29-1 and J usage is TRBJ2-3; TRBD1 matches at 8 bases. The CDR3 has 12 residues. Germline CDR1 SQVTM, CDR2 ANQGSEA. V shed 7 bases, J shed 7 bases, and the junction held 7 bases outside the gene matches. The CDR3: CSAIDRGNTQYF. CDR3 DNA sequence: TGCAGCGCCATCGACAGGGGAAATACGCAGTATTTT.

The J gene is TRBJ2-7, the V gene TRBV6-1, with 9 bases lining up with TRBD1. V trimming: 2 bases; J trimming: 3 bases; junction bases outside the gene matches: 8. The germline CDR1 and CDR2 sequences are MNHNS and SASEGT. This CDR3 has 16 amino acids. CDR3 amino acids: CASSEPDRGNHYEQYF. Written as DNA, the CDR3 is TGTGCCAGCAGTGAACCCGACAGGGGGAATCACTACGAGCAGTACTTC.

The genes are TRBV19 and TRBJ2-1, with unresolved D. V lost 9 bases and J 0 bases, leaving 15 bases between the germline ends. CDR1 and CDR2 from the germline V gene are LNHDA and SQIVND (reference sequence). The CDR3 contains 15 residues. The CDR3 region is CASKLYPSSYNEQFF. CDR3 bases: TGTGCCAGCAAACTATACCCAAGCTCCTACAATGAGCAGTTCTTC.

The chain recombines TRBV27 with TRBJ2-5; 9 positions match TRBD2. The J call is in doubt because the DNA end fits TRBJ2-7 better. The germline V gene has CDR1 MNHEY and CDR2 SMNVEV (reference sequence). The CDR3 runs to 15 residues. CDR3 nucleotides: TGTGCCAGCAGTCCGCGGGGAGCGGGAGGCTACGAGCAGTACTTC. Translated: CASSPRGAGGYEQYF.

This clone was detected a few times. In DNA, the CDR3 is TGTGCCAGCAGGAAAACAGGGGGCGGAAATGAAAAACTGTTTTTT. Translation: CASRKTGGGNEKLFF. V is TRBV2 and J is TRBJ1-4; 9 nucleotides match TRBD1. There are 15 residues in the CDR3. CDR1 SNHLY and CDR2 FYNNEI come from the germline V gene. V was pared by 6 bases and J by 5 bases, with 7 bases of the junction left unmatched.

The chain couples TRBV6-1 to TRBJ2-5; D may be TRBD2 (5 bases). V was pared by 7 bases and J by 2 bases, with 8 bases between. Germline assignment: CDR1 MNHNS and CDR2 SASEGT. This CDR3 spans 12 amino acids. The CDR3 spells CASIGGQETQYF. In nucleotides, the CDR3 is TGTGCCAGCATAGGCGGGCAAGAGACCCAGTACTTC.

The chain carries TRBV18 and TRBJ2-1; no definite D call. The CDR3 contains 13 residues. CDR1 is KGHSH, CDR2 LQKENI, per germline. Trimming pared 8 bases from V and 6 bases from J, leaving 14 bases between. CDR3 sequence reads: CASSPRQLNEQFF. CDR3 coding DNA: TGTGCCAGCAGCCCTCGGCAACTCAATGAGCAGTTCTTC.

This rearrangement joins TRBV9 to TRBJ2-7; no clear D gene. Trimming shortened V by 3 bases and J by 5 bases, and 21 bases separated the two germline ends. Germline V gene data show CDR1 as SGDLS and CDR2 as YYNGEE. There are 16 residues in the CDR3. CDR3 bases: TGTGCCAGCAGCGATAGTTTATACGGCCGGGTCGACGAGCAGTACTTC. Encoded protein: CASSDSLYGRVDEQYF.

The chain links TRBV27 to TRBJ1-1; D is unresolved. The CDR3 extends over 14 amino acids. Looked up from germline, CDR1 is MNHEY and CDR2 is SMNVEV (reference sequence). Trimming shortened V by 3 bases and J by 1 base, and 9 bases separated the two germline ends. DNA for the CDR3: TGTGCCAGCAGTTTCAAGATCGAGAACACTGAAGCTTTCTTT. Its translation is CASSFKIENTEAFF.

The gene calls are TRBV6-1 and TRBJ2-1, with 14 bases matching TRBD2. The J segment lost 10 bases and the V segment lost 5 bases, leaving 7 bases of the junction unmatched. CDR1 is MNHNS and CDR2 is SASEGT in the germline V gene. The CDR3 has 15 residues. CDR3 DNA: TGTGCCAGCAGTCCGGGACTAGCGGGAGTGGGGGAGCAGTTCTTC. As protein: CASSPGLAGVGEQFF.

This chain joins TRBV11-2 and TRBJ2-7; the D is unclear. V was trimmed by 5 bases and J by 6 bases, leaving 11 bases between them. This CDR3 has 12 amino acids. Germline-derived CDR1 and CDR2 are SGHAT and FQNNGV. The CDR3 nucleotides read TGTGCCAGCAGCGGGATGGAATCCGAGCAGTACTTC. Protein product: CASSGMESEQYF.

The chain combines TRBV5-8 with TRBJ2-5, with TRBD1 matching 8 bases. Germline trimming cut 5 bases from V and 5 bases from J; bases unmatched to any gene: 5. Per germline, CDR1 SGHTS and CDR2 YDEGEE. CDR3 size: 13 residues. The CDR3 nucleotides read TGTGCCAGCAGGGGGACAGGCTTGGAGACCCAGTACTTC. Translated: CASRGTGLETQYF.

V is TRBV4-1 and J is TRBJ1-6, with a tentative D call TRBD1 (5 bases). The V and J ends lost 6 bases and 8 bases respectively, with 17 bases between them. Looked up from germline, CDR1 is MGHRA and CDR2 is YSYEKL. There are 15 residues in the CDR3. The CDR3 sequence: CASSPGGVWDSPLHF. The CDR3 nucleotides read TGCGCCAGCAGTCCAGGAGGGGTATGGGATTCACCCCTCCACTTT.

The rearrangement uses TRBV19 and TRBJ2-1, with 13 positions matching TRBD2. The CDR3 covers 15 residues. The V and J ends lost 7 bases and 4 bases, in that order; junction bases with no gene match: 4. Germline CDR1 reads LNHDA; CDR2 reads SQIVND (reference sequence). CDR3 protein: CASTRGLAGYNEQFF. The DNA of the CDR3 is TGTGCCAGTACCCGGGGACTAGCGGGATACAATGAGCAGTTCTTC.

V is TRBV10-2 and J is TRBJ2-1, with D maybe TRBD1 (6 bases). The CDR3 is 16 residues long. Germline-derived CDR1 and CDR2 are WSHSY and SAAADI. V was trimmed by 6 bases and J by 7 bases, leaving 22 bases between them. CDR3 bases: TGCGCCAGCAGACAACCCCCAGGACAGTTGGATAATGAGCAGTTCTTC. Its protein product is CASRQPPGQLDNEQFF.